The clone carrying this TCR beta chain has just a few counts. Its target is unknown. It was with 60 Vbeta and 13 Jbeta primers that the PCR ran. Using immunoSEQ multiplex PCR, the repertoire was profiled, and TCRdb retains in-frame clones only, with some absent. Among 150,000 to 200,000 clones listed, 80% were seen once. The sample comes from a study of cytomegalovirus exposure and HLA in healthy donors. Whole-study results and caveats: For most TCR beta V segments, an earlier analysis put the productive rate at about 90% or about 30% of the time.

The germline V gene encodes CDR1 LGHNA and CDR2 YNFKEQ. The J segment lost 0 bases and the V segment lost 1 base, leaving 4 bases of the junction unmatched. CDR3 size: 19 residues. Sequenced: PBMCs. This TCR was sampled from a young man in good health and CMV-seropositive. This chain joins TRBV4-2 and TRBJ2-3; 16 bases agree with TRBD2. CDR3 loop: CASSQVGTSGGVSTDTQYF. For the CDR3, the DNA is TGTGCCAGCAGCCAAGTTGGGACTAGCGGGGGGGTAAGCACAGATACGCAGTATTTT.